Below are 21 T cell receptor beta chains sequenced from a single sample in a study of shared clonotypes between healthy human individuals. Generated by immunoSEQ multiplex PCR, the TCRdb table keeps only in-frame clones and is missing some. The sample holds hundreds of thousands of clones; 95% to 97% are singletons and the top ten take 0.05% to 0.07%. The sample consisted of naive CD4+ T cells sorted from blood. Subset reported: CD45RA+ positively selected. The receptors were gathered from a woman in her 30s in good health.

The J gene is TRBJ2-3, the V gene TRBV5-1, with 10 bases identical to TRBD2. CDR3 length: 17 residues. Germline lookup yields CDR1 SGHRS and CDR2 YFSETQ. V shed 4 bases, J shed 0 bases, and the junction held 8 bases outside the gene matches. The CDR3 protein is CASSGASGSQSTDTQYF. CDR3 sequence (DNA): TGCGCCAGCAGCGGCGCTAGCGGGAGTCAAAGCACAGATACGCAGTATTTT.

CDR3: CASSLSWGSSSYNEQFF. The CDR3 DNA is TGCGCCAGCAGCTTGTCTTGGGGATCGAGCTCCTACAATGAGCAGTTCTTC. The chain recombines TRBV5-1 with TRBJ2-1; D uncertain. This CDR3 is 17 amino acids long. The germline CDR1 and CDR2 sequences are SGHRS and YFSETQ. V lost 1 base and J 0 bases, leaving 14 bases between the germline ends.

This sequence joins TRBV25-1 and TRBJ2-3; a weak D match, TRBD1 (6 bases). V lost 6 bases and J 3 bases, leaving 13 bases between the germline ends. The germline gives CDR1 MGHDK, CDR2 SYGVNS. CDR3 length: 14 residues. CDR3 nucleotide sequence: TGTGCCAGCAGCCCCGGACAGCCGACAGATACGCAGTATTTT. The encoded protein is CASSPGQPTDTQYF.

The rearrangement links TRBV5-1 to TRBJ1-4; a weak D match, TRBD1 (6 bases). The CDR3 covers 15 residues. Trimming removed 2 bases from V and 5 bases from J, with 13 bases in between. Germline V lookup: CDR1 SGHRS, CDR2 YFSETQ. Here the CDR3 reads CASSLRGDGNEKLFF. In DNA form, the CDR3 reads TGCGCCAGCAGCTTAAGGGGGGACGGCAATGAAAAACTGTTTTTT.

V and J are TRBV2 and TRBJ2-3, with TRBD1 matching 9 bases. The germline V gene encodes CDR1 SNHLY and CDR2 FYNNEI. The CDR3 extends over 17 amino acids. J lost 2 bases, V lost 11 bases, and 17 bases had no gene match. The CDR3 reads CAWSRDRAGRTTDTQYF. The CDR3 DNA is TGTGCCTGGTCCCGGGACAGGGCCGGAAGGACCACAGATACGCAGTATTTT.

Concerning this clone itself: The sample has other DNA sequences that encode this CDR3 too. The CDR3 is CASSPPGTASYEQYF. Here the CDR3 DNA reads TGTGCCAGCTCACCACCCGGGACAGCTTCCTACGAGCAGTACTTC. The chain employs TRBV18 and TRBJ2-7, with 7 positions matching TRBD1. V lost 0 bases, J lost 1 base, and 3 bases stayed unmatched. The CDR3 totals 15 residues. Germline V lookup: CDR1 KGHSH, CDR2 LQKENI.

DNA of the CDR3: TGTGCCAGCAGCAGGGGACTAGCGGGAGGGCTGGACGAGCAGTACTTC. It codes for CASSRGLAGGLDEQYF. V usage is TRBV5-5 and J usage is TRBJ2-7, with 16 bases aligning to TRBD2. The CDR3 is made up of 16 amino acids. V shed 4 bases, J shed 5 bases, and the junction held 6 bases outside the gene matches. The V gene's germline CDR1 is SGHKS and CDR2 YYEKEE (reference sequence).

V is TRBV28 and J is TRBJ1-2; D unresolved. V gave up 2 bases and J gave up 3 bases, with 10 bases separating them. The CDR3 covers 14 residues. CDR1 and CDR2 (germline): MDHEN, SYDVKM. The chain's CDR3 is CASSLLSQDYGYTF. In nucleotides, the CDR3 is TGTGCCAGCAGTTTACTCAGCCAGGACTATGGCTACACCTTC.

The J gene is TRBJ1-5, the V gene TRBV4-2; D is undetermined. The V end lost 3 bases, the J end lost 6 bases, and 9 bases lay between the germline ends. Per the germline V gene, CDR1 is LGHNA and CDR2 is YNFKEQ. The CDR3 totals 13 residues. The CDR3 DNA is TGTGCCAGCAGCCAGCAAGGGATTCAGCCCCAGCATTTT. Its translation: CASSQQGIQPQHF.

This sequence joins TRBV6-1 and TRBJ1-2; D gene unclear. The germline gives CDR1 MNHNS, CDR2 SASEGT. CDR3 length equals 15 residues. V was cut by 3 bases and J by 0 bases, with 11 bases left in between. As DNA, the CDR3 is TGTGCCAGCAGTGAGATGTCGGGTGCTAACTATGGCTACACCTTC. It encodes CASSEMSGANYGYTF.

CDR3 in amino acids: CASRRAGEGYQETQYF. The CDR3 DNA reads as TGTGCCAGCAGACGGGCAGGGGAAGGGTACCAAGAGACCCAGTACTTC. The V and J genes are TRBV28 and TRBJ2-5; a weak D match, TRBD1 (6 bases). Trimming removed 6 bases at V and 0 bases at J, with 17 bases between. The CDR3 has 16 amino acids. The germline V gene encodes CDR1 MDHEN and CDR2 SYDVKM. The full variable domain, its missing parts supplied by reference TRBV28 and TRBJ2-5, is DVKVTQSSRYLVKRTGEKVFLECVQDMDHENMFWYRQDPGLGLRLIYFSYDVKMKEKGDIPEGYSVSREKKERFSLILESASTNQTSMYLCASRRAGEGYQETQYFGPGTRLLVL.

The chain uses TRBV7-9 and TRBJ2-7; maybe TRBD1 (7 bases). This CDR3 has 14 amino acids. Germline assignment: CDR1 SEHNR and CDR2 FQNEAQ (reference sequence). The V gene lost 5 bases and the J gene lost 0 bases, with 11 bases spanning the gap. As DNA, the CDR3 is TGTGCCAGCAGCCTTCAGGGGGGCTCCTACGAGCAGTACTTC. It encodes CASSLQGGSYEQYF.

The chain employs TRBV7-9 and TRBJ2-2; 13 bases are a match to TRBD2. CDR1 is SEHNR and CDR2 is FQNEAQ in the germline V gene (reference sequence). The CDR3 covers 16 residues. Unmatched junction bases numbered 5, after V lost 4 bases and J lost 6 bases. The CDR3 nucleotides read TGTGCCAGCAGCTCAGGACTAGCGGGAGCAGCCGGGGAGCTGTTTTTT. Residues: CASSSGLAGAAGELFF. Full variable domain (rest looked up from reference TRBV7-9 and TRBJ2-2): DTGVSQNPRHKITKRGQNVTFRCDPISEHNRLYWYRQTLGQGPEFLTYFQNEAQLEKSRLLSDRFSAERPKGSFSTLEIQRTEQGDSAMYLCASSSGLAGAAGELFFGEGSRLTVL.

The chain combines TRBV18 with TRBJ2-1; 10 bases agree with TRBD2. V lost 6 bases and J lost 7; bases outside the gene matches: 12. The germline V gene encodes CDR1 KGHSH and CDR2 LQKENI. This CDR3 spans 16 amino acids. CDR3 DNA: TGTGCCAGCTCGGGCCTAGCGGGAGTTTTGGGTAATGAGCAGTTCTTC. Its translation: CASSGLAGVLGNEQFF. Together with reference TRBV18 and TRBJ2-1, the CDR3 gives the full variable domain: NAGVMQNPRHLVRRRGQEARLRCSPMKGHSHVYWYRQLPEEGLKFMVYLQKENIIDESGMPKERFSAEFPKEGPSILRIQQVVRGDSAAYFCASSGLAGVLGNEQFFGPGTRLTVL.

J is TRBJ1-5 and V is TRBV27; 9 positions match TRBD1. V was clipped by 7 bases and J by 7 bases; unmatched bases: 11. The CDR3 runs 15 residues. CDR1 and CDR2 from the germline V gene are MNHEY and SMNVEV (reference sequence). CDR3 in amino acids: CASTPTGGWTQPQHF. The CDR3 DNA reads TGTGCCAGCACACCTACAGGGGGCTGGACGCAGCCCCAGCATTTT.

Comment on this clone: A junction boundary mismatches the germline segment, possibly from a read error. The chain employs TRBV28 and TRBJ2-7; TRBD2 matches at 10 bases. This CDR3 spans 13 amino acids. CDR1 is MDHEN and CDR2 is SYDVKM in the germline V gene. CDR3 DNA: TGCTCGGTAGAGGCTAGCGGGAGATACGAGCAGTACTTC. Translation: CSVEASGRYEQYF.

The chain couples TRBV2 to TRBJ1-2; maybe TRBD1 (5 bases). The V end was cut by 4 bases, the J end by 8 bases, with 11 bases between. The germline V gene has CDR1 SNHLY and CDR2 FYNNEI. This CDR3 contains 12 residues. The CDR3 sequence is CASSGGTYGYTF. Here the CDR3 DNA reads TGTGCCAGCAGTGGAGGGACTTACGGCTACACCTTC.

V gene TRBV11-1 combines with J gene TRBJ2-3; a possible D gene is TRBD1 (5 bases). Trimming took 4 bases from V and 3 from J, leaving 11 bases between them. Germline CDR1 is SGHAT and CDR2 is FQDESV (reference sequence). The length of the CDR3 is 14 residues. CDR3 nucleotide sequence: TGTGCCAGCAGCTCTAGGGGTGCAACAGATACGCAGTATTTT. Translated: CASSSRGATDTQYF.

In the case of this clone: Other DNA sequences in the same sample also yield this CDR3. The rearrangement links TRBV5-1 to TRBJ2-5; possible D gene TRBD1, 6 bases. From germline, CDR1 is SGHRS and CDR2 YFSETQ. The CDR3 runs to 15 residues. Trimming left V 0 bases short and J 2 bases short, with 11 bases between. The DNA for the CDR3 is TGCGCCAGCAGCTTGGCAGACAGGAGACAAGAGACCCAGTACTTC. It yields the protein CASSLADRRQETQYF.

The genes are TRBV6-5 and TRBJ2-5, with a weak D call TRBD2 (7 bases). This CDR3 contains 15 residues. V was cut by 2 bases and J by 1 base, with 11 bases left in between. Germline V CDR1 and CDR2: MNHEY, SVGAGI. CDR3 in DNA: TGTGCCAGCAGTTACGGGAGGGGGACCCAAGAGACCCAGTACTTC. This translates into CASSYGRGTQETQYF.

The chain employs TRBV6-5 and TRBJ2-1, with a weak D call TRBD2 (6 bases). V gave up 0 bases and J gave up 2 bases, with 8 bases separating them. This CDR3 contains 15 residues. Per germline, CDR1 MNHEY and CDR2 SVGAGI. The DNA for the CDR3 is TGTGCCAGCAGTTACTCTGGGAGGCCCTACAATGAGCAGTTCTTC. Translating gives CASSYSGRPYNEQFF.